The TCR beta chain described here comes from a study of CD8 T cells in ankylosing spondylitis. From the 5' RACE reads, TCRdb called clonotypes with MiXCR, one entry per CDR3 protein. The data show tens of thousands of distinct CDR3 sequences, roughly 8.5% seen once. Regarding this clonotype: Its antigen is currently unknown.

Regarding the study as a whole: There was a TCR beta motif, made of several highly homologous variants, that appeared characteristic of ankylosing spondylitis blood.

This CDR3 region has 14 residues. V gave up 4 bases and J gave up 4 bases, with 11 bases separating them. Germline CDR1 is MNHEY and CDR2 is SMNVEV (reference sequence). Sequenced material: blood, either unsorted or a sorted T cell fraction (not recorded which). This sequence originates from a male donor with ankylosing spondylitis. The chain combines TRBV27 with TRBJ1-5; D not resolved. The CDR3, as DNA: TGTGCCAGCAGTTCGGGCCTTCTTAATCAGCCCCAGCATTTT. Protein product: CASSSGLLNQPQHF.